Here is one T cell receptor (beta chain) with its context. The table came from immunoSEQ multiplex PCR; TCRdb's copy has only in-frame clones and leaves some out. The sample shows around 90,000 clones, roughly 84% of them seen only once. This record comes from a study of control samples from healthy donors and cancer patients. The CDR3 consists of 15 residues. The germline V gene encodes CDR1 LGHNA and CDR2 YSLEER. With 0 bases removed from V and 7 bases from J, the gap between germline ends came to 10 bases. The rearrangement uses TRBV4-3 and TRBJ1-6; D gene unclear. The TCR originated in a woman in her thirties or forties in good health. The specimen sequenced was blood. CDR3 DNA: TGCGCCAGCAGCCAAGAGGAGGGTGGCAATTCACCCCTCCACTTT. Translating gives CASSQEEGGNSPLHF.